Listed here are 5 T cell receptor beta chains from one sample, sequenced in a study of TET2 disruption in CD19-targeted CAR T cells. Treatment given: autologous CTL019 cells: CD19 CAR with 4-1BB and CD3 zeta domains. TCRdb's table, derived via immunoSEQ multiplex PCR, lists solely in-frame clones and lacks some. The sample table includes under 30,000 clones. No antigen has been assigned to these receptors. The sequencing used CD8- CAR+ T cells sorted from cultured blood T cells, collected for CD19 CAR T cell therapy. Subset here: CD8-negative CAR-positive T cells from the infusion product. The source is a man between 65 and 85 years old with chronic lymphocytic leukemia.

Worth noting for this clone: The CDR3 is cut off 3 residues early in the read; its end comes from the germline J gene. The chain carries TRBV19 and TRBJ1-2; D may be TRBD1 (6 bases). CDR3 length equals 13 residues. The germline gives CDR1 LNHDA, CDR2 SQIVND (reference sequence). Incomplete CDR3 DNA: TGTGCCAGTATGCAGGACAGTCCCTACGAC. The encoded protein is CASMQDSPYD. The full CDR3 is CASMQDSPYDYTF.

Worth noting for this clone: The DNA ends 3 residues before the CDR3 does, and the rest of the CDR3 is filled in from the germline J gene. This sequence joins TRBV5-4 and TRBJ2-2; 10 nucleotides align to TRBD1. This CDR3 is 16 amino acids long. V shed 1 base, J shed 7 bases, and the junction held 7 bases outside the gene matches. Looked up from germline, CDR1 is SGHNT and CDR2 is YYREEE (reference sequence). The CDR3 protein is CASSLPGQGLVGELFF. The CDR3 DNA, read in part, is TGTGCCAGCAGCTTGCCGGGACAGGGGTTGGTCGGGGAG.

The DNA read from the CDR3 is TGTGCCAGCAGCTTCAGGGCCACAGATACC. Amino acids: CASSFRATDT. The complete CDR3 sequence is CASSFRATDTYTF. The gene calls are TRBV7-3 and TRBJ1-2, with a possible D match to TRBD1 (5 bases). The CDR3 extends 3 residues past the end of the read, so its final part is completed from the germline J gene. CDR1 is SGHTA, CDR2 FQGTGA, per germline. The CDR3 consists of 13 residues.

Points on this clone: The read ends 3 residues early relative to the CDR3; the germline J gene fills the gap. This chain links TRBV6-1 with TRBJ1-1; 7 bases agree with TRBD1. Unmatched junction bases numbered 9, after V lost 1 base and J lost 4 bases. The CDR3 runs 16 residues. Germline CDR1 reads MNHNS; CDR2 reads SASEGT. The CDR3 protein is CASSEEGGRGGTEAFF. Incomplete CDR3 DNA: TGTGCCAGCAGTGAAGAAGGGGGCCGAGGGGGCACTGAA.

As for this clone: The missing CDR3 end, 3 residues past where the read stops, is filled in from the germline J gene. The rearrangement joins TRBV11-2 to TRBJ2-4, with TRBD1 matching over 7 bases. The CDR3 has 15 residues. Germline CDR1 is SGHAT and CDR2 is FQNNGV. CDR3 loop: CASSLDLDRWRGQYF. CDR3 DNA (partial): TGTGCCAGCAGCTTAGATTTGGACAGGTGGCGAGGT.